This T cell receptor beta chain was recovered during a study of blood T cell repertoires in COVID-19. Study summary: Collection of acute and convalescent COVID-19 samples took place in the United States, Italy and Spain. From T cells, B-cell-depleted T cells, or PBMCs came the material, which was cDNA or gDNA.

Authors' processing steps: The assay estimated nucleated cells by amplifying reference gene primers. Profiled with immunoSEQ multiplex PCR; TCRdb holds only in-frame clones, not every one. V and J calls and clone size are as listed in that table; D and trimming were resolved from the DNA. The sample carries about 70,000 clones, roughly four fifths recorded once. The CDR3 runs to 17 residues. V dropped 5 bases and J dropped 3; count of bases not matched to a gene: 10. Per germline, CDR1 SGHVS and CDR2 FNYEAQ. Sequenced input: peripheral blood. The source is a man in his 70s with acute or convalescent COVID-19. V is TRBV7-6 and J is TRBJ1-3; 10 bases align to TRBD1. The CDR3 reads CASSPRTGGLGGNTIYF. In nucleotides, the CDR3 is TGTGCCAGCAGCCCAAGGACAGGGGGGCTTGGTGGAAACACCATATATTTT.